What follows describes a single T cell receptor (beta chain). Its antigen is undetermined. The data were taken from a study of T-cell memory formation after mild COVID-19. Whole-study context: Largely donor-specific TCR clusters were found. Findings of the study overall: Among contracting clones, CD4+ were mainly CM/EM and CD8+ enriched in EMRA. Whether day 37 second-wave clones are SARS-CoV-2-specific was not confirmed.

One entry per CDR3 protein results from TCRdb running MiXCR on the 5' RACE reads. The table includes about 350,000 distinct CDR3 sequences, about 13% detected once. Per germline, CDR1 SGHKS and CDR2 YYEKEE (reference sequence). The CDR3 is made up of 12 amino acids. After removal of 5 bases from V and 8 bases from J, the junction contained 6 bases not matched to a gene. The receptor was isolated from a young man who had mild COVID-19 (a few samples of this study predate the infection). Cell type and time point are not known. Sequenced input: PBMCs or a T cell subset sorted from them (not recorded which). The chain couples TRBV5-5 to TRBJ1-2, with 7 nucleotides matching TRBD1. CDR3 amino acids: CASRQGRRGYTF. Written as DNA, the CDR3 is TGTGCCAGCAGACAGGGGAGAAGGGGCTACACCTTC.